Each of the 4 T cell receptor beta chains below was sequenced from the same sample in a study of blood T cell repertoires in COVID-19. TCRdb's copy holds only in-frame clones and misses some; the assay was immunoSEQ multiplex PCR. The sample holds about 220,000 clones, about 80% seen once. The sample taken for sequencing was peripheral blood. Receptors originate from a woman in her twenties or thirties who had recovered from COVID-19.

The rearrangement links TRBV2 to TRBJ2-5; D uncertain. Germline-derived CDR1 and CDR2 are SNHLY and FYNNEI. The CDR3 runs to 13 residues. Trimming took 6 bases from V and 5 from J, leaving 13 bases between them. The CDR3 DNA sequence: TGTGCCAGCAGCAGAACGCCCCAGGAGACCCAGTACTTC. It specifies CASSRTPQETQYF.

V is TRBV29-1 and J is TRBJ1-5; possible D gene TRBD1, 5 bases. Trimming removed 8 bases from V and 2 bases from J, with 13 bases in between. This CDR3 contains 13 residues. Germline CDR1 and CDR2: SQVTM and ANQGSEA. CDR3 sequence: CSIQGEGNQPQHF. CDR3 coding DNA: TGCAGCATCCAAGGGGAGGGCAATCAGCCCCAGCATTTT.

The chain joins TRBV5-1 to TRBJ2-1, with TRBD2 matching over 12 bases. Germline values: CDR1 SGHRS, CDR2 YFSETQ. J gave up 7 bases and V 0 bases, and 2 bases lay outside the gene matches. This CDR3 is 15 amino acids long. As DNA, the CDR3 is TGCGCCAGCAGCTTGGGGACTAGCGGGGCAAATGAGCAGTTCTTC. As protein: CASSLGTSGANEQFF.

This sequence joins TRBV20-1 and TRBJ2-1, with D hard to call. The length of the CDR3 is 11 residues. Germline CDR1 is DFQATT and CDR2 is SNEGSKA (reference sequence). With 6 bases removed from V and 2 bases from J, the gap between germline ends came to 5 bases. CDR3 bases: TGCAGTGCCCCTGCCTACAATGAGCAGTTCTTC. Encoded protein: CSAPAYNEQFF.